This TCR beta chain was obtained from a study of blood T cell repertoires in COVID-19. Study at large: From the United States, Italy and Spain came samples of acute and convalescent COVID-19. Sources were T cells, B-cell-depleted T cells, or PBMCs; the material itself was cDNA or gDNA.

Under the authors' procedure: Nucleated cell counts were estimated from reference gene primer amplification. This table comes from immunoSEQ multiplex PCR, and its TCRdb copy is limited to in-frame clones, with some not included. The V and J calls and clone size are taken from that table; D and trimming were inferred from the DNA. The sample lists 200,000 to 300,000 clones, 86% seen once, with roughly 9.8% in the top ten. Trimming took 0 bases from V and 0 from J, leaving 8 bases between them. This CDR3 region has 15 residues. The germline gives CDR1 SGHRS, CDR2 YFSETQ. V is TRBV5-1 and J is TRBJ2-3; TRBD2 might be the D (5 bases). The receptor was isolated from a man aged 35 to 55 who had recovered from COVID-19. Sequencing was performed on peripheral blood. CDR3 residues: CASSLARGSTDTQYF. The CDR3 nucleotides read TGCGCCAGCAGCTTGGCACGGGGAAGCACAGATACGCAGTATTTT.